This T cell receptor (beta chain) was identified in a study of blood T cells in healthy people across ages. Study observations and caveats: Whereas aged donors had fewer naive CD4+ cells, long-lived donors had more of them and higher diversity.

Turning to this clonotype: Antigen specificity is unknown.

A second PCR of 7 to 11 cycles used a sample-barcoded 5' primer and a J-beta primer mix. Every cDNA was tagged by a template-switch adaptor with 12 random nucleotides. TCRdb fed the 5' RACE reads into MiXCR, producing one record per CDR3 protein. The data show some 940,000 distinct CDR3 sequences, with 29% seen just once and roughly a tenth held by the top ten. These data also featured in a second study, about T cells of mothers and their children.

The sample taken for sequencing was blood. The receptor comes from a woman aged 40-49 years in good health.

The CDR3 DNA reads TGCGCCAGCGCCTCTCAGGGTTATCACACTGAAGCTTTCTTT. It translates to CASASQGYHTEAFF. This rearrangement joins TRBV5-1 to TRBJ1-1; tentatively, D is TRBD1 (5 bases). Per germline, CDR1 SGHRS and CDR2 YFSETQ. The CDR3 extends over 14 amino acids. V was trimmed by 7 bases and J by 3 bases, leaving 16 bases between them.